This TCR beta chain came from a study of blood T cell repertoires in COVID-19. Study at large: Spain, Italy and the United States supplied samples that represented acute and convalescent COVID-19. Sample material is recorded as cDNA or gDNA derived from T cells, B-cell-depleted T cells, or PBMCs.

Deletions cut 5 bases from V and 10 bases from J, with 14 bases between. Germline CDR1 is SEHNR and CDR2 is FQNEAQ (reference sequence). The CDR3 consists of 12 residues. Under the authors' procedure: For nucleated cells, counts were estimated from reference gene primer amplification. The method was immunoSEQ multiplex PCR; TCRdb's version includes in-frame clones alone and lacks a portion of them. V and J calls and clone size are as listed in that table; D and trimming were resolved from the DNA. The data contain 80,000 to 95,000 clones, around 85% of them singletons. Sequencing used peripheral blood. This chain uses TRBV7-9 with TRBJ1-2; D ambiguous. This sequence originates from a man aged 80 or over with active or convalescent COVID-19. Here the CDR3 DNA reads TGTGCCAGCAGCCATACCACATCCTTCTACACCTTC. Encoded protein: CASSHTTSFYTF.